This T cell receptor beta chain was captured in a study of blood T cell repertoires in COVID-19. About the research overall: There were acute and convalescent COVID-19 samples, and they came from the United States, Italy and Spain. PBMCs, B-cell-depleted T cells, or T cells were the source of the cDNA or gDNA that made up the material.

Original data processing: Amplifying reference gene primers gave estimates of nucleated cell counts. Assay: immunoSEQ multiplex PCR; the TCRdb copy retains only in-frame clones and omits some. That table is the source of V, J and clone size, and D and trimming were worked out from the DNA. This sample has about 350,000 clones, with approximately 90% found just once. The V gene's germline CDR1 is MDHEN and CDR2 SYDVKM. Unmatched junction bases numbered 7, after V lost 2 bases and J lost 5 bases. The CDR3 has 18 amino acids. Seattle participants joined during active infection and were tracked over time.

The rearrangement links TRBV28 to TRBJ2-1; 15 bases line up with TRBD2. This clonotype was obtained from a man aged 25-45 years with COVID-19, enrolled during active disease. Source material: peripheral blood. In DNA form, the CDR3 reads TGTGCCAGCAGTTTAACTGGACTAGCGGGAGGGACGCACAATGAGCAGTTCTTC. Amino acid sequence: CASSLTGLAGGTHNEQFF.